What follows are 22 T cell receptor beta chains derived from one specimen sequenced in a study of OX40 agonist ivuxolimab in advanced cancers. TCRdb's copy holds only in-frame clones and misses some; the assay was immunoSEQ multiplex PCR. The repertoire consists of about 7,000 clones, with over 70% occurring once and the leading ten covering 30% to 40%. The sample here was CD4+ or CD8+ T cells sorted from blood, taken in a trial of the OX40 agonist ivuxolimab. The receptors shown here come from an adult with an advanced solid tumor such as melanoma, head and neck, liver or kidney cancer.

The J gene is TRBJ2-3, the V gene TRBV2, with TRBD2 as a possible D gene (5 bases). Per germline, CDR1 SNHLY and CDR2 FYNNEI. V lost 1 base and J 1 base, leaving 15 bases between the germline ends. This CDR3 comprises 17 residues. For the CDR3, the DNA is TGTGCCAGCAGTGAAGAGGAGGAGGAGACGGGCACAGATACGCAGTATTTT. This codes for CASSEEEEETGTDTQYF. Drawing the rest from reference TRBV2 and TRBJ2-3, the complete variable domain is EPEVTQTPSHQVTQMGQEVILRCVPISNHLYFYWYRQILGQKVEFLVSFYNNEISEKSEIFDDQFSVERPDGSNFTLKIRSTKLEDSAMYFCASSEEEEETGTDTQYFGPGTRLTVL.

This rearrangement joins TRBV4-1 to TRBJ1-2; D gene uncertain. The CDR3 sequence is 15 residues long. V lost 1 base and J 1 base, leaving 10 bases between the germline ends. Germline V gene data show CDR1 as MGHRA and CDR2 as YSYEKL. CDR3 nucleotides: TGCGCCAGCAGCCAAGCCGTCGCCGGTAACTATGGCTACACCTTC. It encodes CASSQAVAGNYGYTF.

J is TRBJ2-1 and V is TRBV25-1; weak D call: TRBD2 (6 bases). The CDR3 runs 16 residues. The V end was cut by 3 bases, the J end by 3 bases, with 15 bases between. Germline CDR1 and CDR2: MGHDK and SYGVNS. In DNA form, the CDR3 reads TGTGCCAGCAGTGACCCGAGTAGCGGCCTCTACAATGAGCAGTTCTTC. This encodes CASSDPSSGLYNEQFF.

This chain links TRBV6-6 with TRBJ1-1; D is possibly TRBD1 (5 bases). The CDR3 is 13 residues long. V gave up 2 bases and J gave up 1 base, with 5 bases separating them. Germline CDR1 reads MNHNY; CDR2 reads SVGAGI (reference sequence). This CDR3 reads CASSYQGNTEAFF. CDR3 nucleotide sequence: TGTGCCAGCAGTTACCAGGGGAACACTGAAGCTTTCTTT.

V is TRBV7-9 and J is TRBJ1-1; 8 bases match TRBD1. CDR1 is SEHNR and CDR2 is FQNEAQ in the germline V gene (reference sequence). CDR3 length: 16 residues. J was trimmed by 8 bases and V by 1 base; bases with no gene match: 12. The CDR3 nucleotides are TGTGCCAGCAGCTTAGGGCAGGGGGCCTCGGGTCCCGAAGCTTTCTTT. This encodes CASSLGQGASGPEAFF.

This chain links TRBV7-8 with TRBJ1-2, with D unresolved. Trimming removed 5 bases from V and 3 bases from J, with 19 bases in between. Germline V gives CDR1 SGHVS, CDR2 FQNEAQ. The CDR3 has 16 residues. CDR3 residues: CASSHGRADRDYGYTF. The CDR3, as DNA: TGTGCCAGCAGCCACGGACGGGCAGATAGGGACTATGGCTACACCTTC. Variable domain in full (rest from reference TRBV7-8 and TRBJ1-2): GAGVSQSPRYKVAKRGQDVALRCDPISGHVSLFWYQQALGQGPEFLTYFQNEAQLDKSGLPSDRFFAERPEGSVSTLKIQRTQQEDSAVYLCASSHGRADRDYGYTFGSGTRLTVV.

By proportion, this clone is medium-sized. V gene TRBV21-1 combines with J gene TRBJ2-7; the DNA was not used to check the table's D call, TRBD2. TRBV21-1 is a pseudogene segment. The CDR3 is made up of 11 amino acids. The CDR3 loop reads CASRSERLEYF. Written as DNA, the CDR3 is TGTGCCAGCAGGTCTGAGAGACTAGAGTACTTC.

J is TRBJ2-1 and V is TRBV7-8; no reliable D call. Germline CDR1 reads SGHVS; CDR2 reads FQNEAQ. With 5 bases removed from V and 6 bases from J, the gap between germline ends came to 14 bases. CDR3 size: 14 residues. This chain's CDR3 is CASSVAGFGNEQFF. CDR3 coding DNA: TGTGCCAGCAGCGTCGCAGGATTTGGCAATGAGCAGTTCTTC.

The rearrangement links TRBV28 to TRBJ2-1, with 12 bases lining up with TRBD2. V gave up 3 bases and J gave up 7 bases; unmatched junction bases: 4. This CDR3 is built from 15 residues. Per germline, CDR1 MDHEN and CDR2 SYDVKM. Here the CDR3 DNA reads TGTGCCAGCAGTTTGACTAGCGGGAGAGGAAATGAGCAGTTCTTC. It codes for CASSLTSGRGNEQFF.

Comment on this clone: The identical CDR3 is also encoded by other nucleotide sequences in the sample. The V call is TRBV19, the J call TRBJ2-1; D uncertain. In germline, CDR1 is LNHDA, CDR2 SQIVND (reference sequence). Trimming took off 1 base at V and 4 bases at J, with 2 bases between the two ends. The CDR3 covers 12 residues. CDR3 region: CASSIGYNEQFF. CDR3 sequence (DNA): TGTGCCAGTAGTATAGGATACAATGAGCAGTTCTTC. Supplemented by reference TRBV19 and TRBJ2-1, the full variable domain reads DGGITQSPKYLFRKEGQNVTLSCEQNLNHDAMYWYRQDPGQGLRLIYYSQIVNDFQKGDIAEGYSVSREKKESFPLTVTSAQKNPTAFYLCASSIGYNEQFFGPGTRLTVL.

A note on this clone: One end of the junction varies from germline; a read error may be responsible. The chain is built from TRBV19 and TRBJ1-4; D call uncertain. In germline, CDR1 is LNHDA, CDR2 SQIVND (reference sequence). This CDR3 spans 14 amino acids. This CDR3 reads CASSIHGNNEKLFF. In DNA, the CDR3 is TGTGCCAGTAGTATCCACGGGAATAATGAAAAATTGTTTTTT.

By its share, this clone is medium-sized. This chain joins TRBV7-9 and TRBJ2-5; TRBD2 might be the D (5 bases). V dropped 10 bases and J dropped 4 bases, with 22 bases sitting between them. This CDR3 spans 15 amino acids. Germline lookup yields CDR1 SEHNR and CDR2 FQNEAQ (reference sequence). The CDR3, as DNA: TGTGCCACCATGTGGACTTTCACATTGGGAGAGACCCAGTACTTC. Protein sequence: CATMWTFTLGETQYF. The entire variable domain, with the rest obtained from reference TRBV7-9 and TRBJ2-5, is as follows: DTGVSQNPRHKITKRGQNVTFRCDPISEHNRLYWYRQTLGQGPEFLTYFQNEAQLEKSRLLSDRFSAERPKGSFSTLEIQRTEQGDSAMYLCATMWTFTLGETQYFGPGTRLLVL.

The V gene is TRBV4-3, the J gene TRBJ2-1; 7 nucleotides agree with TRBD2. V trimming: 0 bases; J trimming: 5 bases; junction bases outside the gene matches: 7. The CDR3 totals 16 residues. Germline V CDR1 and CDR2: LGHNA, YSLEER. The CDR3 reads CASSQDGLAEDNEQFF. CDR3 sequence (DNA): TGCGCCAGCAGCCAAGATGGGCTAGCGGAAGACAATGAGCAGTTCTTC.

The chain joins TRBV30 to TRBJ2-7, with 7 bases identical to TRBD1. The CDR3 is made up of 13 amino acids. Trimming cost V 3 bases and J 0 bases; bases outside gene matches: 2. Germline V lookup: CDR1 GTSNPN, CDR2 SVGIG (reference sequence). Written as DNA, the CDR3 is TGTGCCTGGAGCCGGGACAGCTCCTACGAGCAGTACTTC. Amino acid sequence: CAWSRDSSYEQYF.

V is TRBV9 and J is TRBJ2-1; 9 nucleotides line up with TRBD2. The CDR3 is 17 residues long. CDR1 and CDR2 from the germline V gene are SGDLS and YYNGEE. V lost 4 bases to trimming and J lost 5 bases; unmatched junction nucleotides: 13. The CDR3 loop reads CASSTRALAGVHNEQFF. The CDR3 region has the DNA TGTGCCAGCAGCACCCGCGCCTTAGCGGGAGTGCACAATGAGCAGTTCTTC.

J is TRBJ1-1 and V is TRBV6-6, with 7 bases aligning to TRBD1. From germline, CDR1 is MNHNY and CDR2 SVGAGI (reference sequence). This CDR3 region has 14 residues. Unmatched junction bases numbered 11, after V lost 6 bases and J lost 7 bases. CDR3 sequence: CASSPTGNEDEAFF. The CDR3 nucleotides are TGTGCCAGCAGCCCGACAGGGAATGAAGATGAAGCTTTCTTT.

The V and J genes are TRBV5-4 and TRBJ1-1; a possible D gene is TRBD1 (5 bases). The CDR3 has 17 amino acids. Deletions cut 0 bases from V and 3 bases from J, with 18 bases between. Germline V gene sequence: CDR1 SGHNT, CDR2 YYREEE (reference sequence). The CDR3, as DNA: TGTGCCAGCAGCTTGGGGGGGTGGGGGTCCCCGGACACTGAAGCTTTCTTT. Translated, it gives CASSLGGWGSPDTEAFF.

This clone was counted only a few times. This rearrangement joins TRBV19 to TRBJ2-3; 10 nucleotides match TRBD1. V lost 8 bases, J lost 3 bases, and 5 bases stayed unmatched. The V gene's germline CDR1 is LNHDA and CDR2 SQIVND (reference sequence). This CDR3 is built from 14 residues. This CDR3 reads CASETGQGTDTQYF. The CDR3 DNA sequence: TGTGCCAGTGAGACGGGACAGGGGACAGATACGCAGTATTTT.

In DNA, the CDR3 is TGTGCCAGCAGCCCCTACCTCGAGGGCGACGAGCAGTACTTC. This sequence encodes CASSPYLEGDEQYF. The chain recombines TRBV6-6 with TRBJ2-7; tentative D call: TRBD2 (5 bases). CDR1 is MNHNY, CDR2 SVGAGI, per germline (reference sequence). V lost 6 bases to trimming and J lost 5 bases, with 17 bases between them. This CDR3 has 14 residues.

This clone was seen a single time. This rearrangement joins TRBV5-6 to TRBJ1-3; possibly TRBD1 for D (5 bases). The germline V gene encodes CDR1 SGHDT and CDR2 YYEEEE. The CDR3 loop spans 17 amino acids. Trimming removed 3 bases at V and 0 bases at J, with 16 bases between. CDR3 amino acids: CASSWAGGTHSGNTIYF. For the CDR3, the DNA is TGTGCCAGCAGCTGGGCGGGAGGGACTCACTCTGGAAACACCATATATTTT.

This sequence joins TRBV29-1 and TRBJ2-1; no clear D. The germline CDR1 and CDR2 sequences are SQVTM and ANQGSEA. This CDR3 has 14 amino acids. The ends were cut back, 0 bases at V and 10 bases at J, with 16 bases in the middle. The CDR3: CSVEDGDPPDEQFF. In DNA form, the CDR3 reads TGCAGCGTTGAAGACGGAGACCCCCCGGACGAGCAGTTCTTC.

The chain employs TRBV29-1 and TRBJ2-4, with a possible D match to TRBD2 (5 bases). The V end lost 5 bases, the J end lost 0 bases, and 23 bases lay between the germline ends. This CDR3 region has 18 residues. Germline-derived CDR1 and CDR2 are SQVTM and ANQGSEA. CDR3 DNA: TGCAGCGTTACCAGAGAGGGCGGAGACTTCCTAGCCAAAAACATTCAGTACTTC. Its protein product is CSVTREGGDFLAKNIQYF.